This entry concerns a single T cell receptor beta chain. The data were taken from a study of blood T cell repertoires in COVID-19. At the level of the study: Nucleic acid was either cDNA or gDNA, and it came from T cells, B-cell-depleted T cells, or PBMCs.

This table comes from immunoSEQ multiplex PCR, and its TCRdb copy is limited to in-frame clones, with some not included. The sample lists fewer than 250,000 clones; 86% were seen once. Trimming took 4 bases from V and 5 from J; bases not matched to a gene: 0. The length of the CDR3 is 13 residues. CDR1 is LGHDT, CDR2 YNNKEL, per germline (reference sequence). Sequencing was carried out using PBMCs or T cells enriched from blood (not recorded which). The J gene is TRBJ1-5, the V gene TRBV3-1 (or the pseudogene TRBV3-2), with TRBD1 identical over 9 bases. The TCR comes from a woman in her fifties or sixties who had recovered from COVID-19. The CDR3 here is CASSRTGDQPQHF. CDR3 nucleotides: TGTGCCAGCAGCCGGACAGGGGATCAGCCCCAGCATTTT.